The 17 T cell receptor beta chains below were found in one sample sequenced in a study of T cells in Graves' hyperthyroidism and ophthalmopathy. RNA transcripts served as the template for amplifying TCR beta CDR3 regions. With the HTBI primer set, the TCR CDR3 went through a first round of RT-PCR. Each CDR3 protein is one row after TCRdb ran MiXCR on the multiplex PCR reads. The table records about 600,000 distinct CDR3 sequences, 14% of them present only once. The sequenced sample consisted of blood. The receptors here all came from a woman between 50 and 59 years old with Graves' ophthalmopathy.

This clonotype has at least ten counts. The V call is TRBV6-1, the J call TRBJ1-1, with D unresolved. CDR1 and CDR2 (germline): MNHNS, SASEGT. V lost 6 bases to trimming and J lost 0 bases, with 11 bases between them. The CDR3 consists of 14 residues. The CDR3 bases are TGTGCCAGCAGAGAGACCGGGTTGAACACTGAAGCTTTCTTT. It specifies CASRETGLNTEAFF.

This clonotype was observed a few times. The chain has TRBV27 and TRBJ2-2; 8 bases align to TRBD2. Germline CDR1 MNHEY, CDR2 SMNVEV (reference sequence). V shed 5 bases, J shed 0 bases, and the junction held 5 bases outside the gene matches. The CDR3 totals 16 residues. The CDR3 region is CASSRVAGPNTGELFF. DNA of the CDR3: TGTGCCAGCAGTCGAGTAGCGGGACCGAACACCGGGGAGCTGTTTTTT.

This clonotype was observed many times. This chain's CDR3 is CASSKLGGGKGEQFF. The CDR3 coding sequence is TGTGCCAGCAGCAAACTAGGGGGAGGGAAGGGGGAGCAGTTCTTC. The rearrangement joins TRBV6-2 or TRBV6-3 to TRBJ2-1; a possible D gene is TRBD2 (7 bases). Germline V gives CDR1 MNHEY, CDR2 SVGEGT. The CDR3 has 15 residues. The ends were cut back, 6 bases at V and 10 bases at J, with 22 bases in the middle.

Many counts were recorded for this clonotype. The chain carries TRBV18 and TRBJ1-2; a weak D match, TRBD1 (5 bases). Germline V gene lookup returns CDR1 KGHSH and CDR2 LQKENI. Deletions cut 3 bases from V and 3 bases from J, with 17 bases between. This CDR3 spans 16 amino acids. The CDR3 loop reads CASSPRQYQHDYGYTF. CDR3 DNA sequence: TGTGCCAGCTCACCTAGACAGTACCAACACGACTATGGCTACACCTTC.

The V and J genes are TRBV9 and TRBJ1-3; D perhaps matches TRBD1 (5 bases). The V end was cut by 0 bases, the J end by 1 base, with 11 bases between. Germline V gene data show CDR1 as SGDLS and CDR2 as YYNGEE. The CDR3 spans 16 residues. The CDR3 bases are TGTGCCAGCAGCGTAGGGGCTTGGGGGTCTGGAAACACCATATATTTT. This encodes CASSVGAWGSGNTIYF.

This clonotype has ten or more counts. The chain has TRBV10-3 and TRBJ1-1; TRBD1 aligns across 9 bases. The germline V gene encodes CDR1 ENHRY and CDR2 SYGVKD. V gave up 6 bases and J gave up 1 base; unmatched junction bases: 6. The CDR3 covers 15 residues. CDR3 coding DNA: TGTGCCATCAGCGACCGGACAGGGGAGAACACTGAAGCTTTCTTT. It codes for CAISDRTGENTEAFF.

This sequence joins TRBV6-2 or TRBV6-3 and TRBJ2-1; TRBD2 agrees at 13 bases. Germline V gives CDR1 MNHEY, CDR2 SVGEGT. This CDR3 is 17 amino acids long. Trimming removed 2 bases from V and 10 bases from J; junction bases left unmatched: 11. The CDR3 sequence is CASSYKPGLAGMREQFF. DNA for the CDR3: TGTGCCAGCAGTTACAAACCGGGACTAGCGGGAATGAGAGAGCAGTTCTTC.

To note about this clonotype: Germline and junction disagree at one end, which may indicate a read error. The rearrangement uses TRBV3-1 and TRBJ2-7; 11 bases match TRBD2. The CDR3 spans 15 residues. Germline V gives CDR1 LGHDT, CDR2 YNNKEL (reference sequence). The CDR3 DNA sequence: TGTGCCAGCAGCCAAGGACTAGCGGGATCGTACGAGCGGTACTTC. Translating it yields CASSQGLAGSYERYF.

As regards this clonotype: Just one base apart from a much larger clone, this may be a read error. This chain links TRBV18 with TRBJ2-7, with a weak D call TRBD2 (7 bases). There are 15 residues in the CDR3. The germline CDR1 and CDR2 sequences are KGHSH and LQKENI. DNA of the CDR3: TGTGCCAGCTCACCGGGGGGGGCGCGTTCCGACGATCAGTACTTC. It codes for CASSPGGARSDDQYF.

This chain uses TRBV28 with TRBJ1-3; D is unresolved. Trimming left V 6 bases short and J 1 base short, with 10 bases between. The germline V gene encodes CDR1 MDHEN and CDR2 SYDVKM. The CDR3 contains 14 residues. CDR3 DNA: TGTGCCAGCAGCTCTAGGAGTTCTGGAAACACCATATATTTT. Protein product: CASSSRSSGNTIYF.

This chain uses TRBV5-6 with TRBJ2-7; TRBD2 aligns across 11 bases. The V and J ends lost 5 bases and 3 bases, in that order; junction bases with no gene match: 10. The CDR3 totals 16 residues. Looked up from germline, CDR1 is SGHDT and CDR2 is YYEEEE. The CDR3 DNA reads TGTGCCAGCAGGCTCCGGGCTAGCGGGAGGTTCTACGAGCAGTACTTC. As protein: CASRLRASGRFYEQYF.

This clonotype was seen repeatedly, ten times or more. The V call is TRBV11-1, the J call TRBJ2-7; TRBD1 is a possible D gene (7 bases). The CDR3 consists of 13 residues. Per germline, CDR1 SGHAT and CDR2 FQDESV (reference sequence). The V gene lost 5 bases and the J gene lost 6 bases, with 14 bases spanning the gap. CDR3 coding DNA: TGTGCCAGCAGCGCGGGACAGCGGACCGAGCAGTACTTC. This codes for CASSAGQRTEQYF.

There are many counts of this clonotype. The chain has TRBV28 and TRBJ1-6, with 7 bases fitting TRBD1. The germline V gene encodes CDR1 MDHEN and CDR2 SYDVKM. Germline trimming cut 4 bases from V and 14 bases from J; bases unmatched to any gene: 8. The CDR3 extends over 13 amino acids. CDR3 loop: CASSSLDRQSLHF. The CDR3 coding sequence is TGTGCCAGCAGTTCCCTGGACAGGCAGTCCCTCCACTTT. The full variable domain, in which reference TRBV28 and TRBJ1-6 provide the parts outside the CDR3, is DVKVTQSSRYLVKRTGEKVFLECVQDMDHENMFWYRQDPGLGLRLIYFSYDVKMKEKGDIPEGYSVSREKKERFSLILESASTNQTSMYLCASSSLDRQSLHFGNGTRLTVT.

Remarks on this clonotype: A much more abundant neighbour one base away suggests this may be a read error. V and J are TRBV28 and TRBJ2-7; D may match TRBD1 or TRBD2 (5 bases each). This CDR3 is built from 15 residues. The germline V gene encodes CDR1 MDHEN and CDR2 SYDVKM. DNA for the CDR3: TGTGCCACCAGTGACATCCGGGGCATTACCTACGAGCAGTACTTC. It encodes CATSDIRGITYEQYF.

In this sample, this clonotype turned up many times. The chain has TRBV29-1 and TRBJ2-5, with D perhaps matching TRBD1 (6 bases). Trimming left V 4 bases short and J 4 bases short, with 19 bases between. The CDR3 loop spans 15 amino acids. CDR1 is SQVTM and CDR2 is ANQGSEA in the germline V gene. The CDR3 protein is CSVGGGPLERETQYF. CDR3 DNA: TGCAGCGTTGGAGGGGGTCCCTTGGAAAGAGAGACCCAGTACTTC. The whole variable domain, filled in from reference TRBV29-1 and TRBJ2-5, reads SAVISQKPSRDICQRGTSLTIQCQVDSQVTMMFWYRQQPGQSLTLIATANQGSEATYESGFVIDKFPISRPNLTFSTLTVSNMSPEDSSIYLCSVGGGPLERETQYFGPGTRLLVL.

This clonotype was counted ten times or more. This chain links TRBV20-1 with TRBJ2-1, with 11 bases that match TRBD2. The V segment lost 3 bases and the J segment 1 base; nucleotides outside the gene matches: 8. Looked up from germline, CDR1 is DFQATT and CDR2 is SNEGSKA (reference sequence). There are 17 residues in the CDR3. The CDR3 reads CSASHISGRESYNEQFF. For the CDR3, the DNA is TGCAGTGCTAGCCACATTAGCGGGAGGGAATCCTACAATGAGCAGTTCTTC.

This clonotype was counted many times. The V and J genes are TRBV27 and TRBJ1-1; D is unresolved. V was clipped by 3 bases and J by 3 bases, with 11 bases between them. This CDR3 is 14 amino acids long. The germline CDR1 and CDR2 sequences are MNHEY and SMNVEV (reference sequence). Here the CDR3 reads CASSFTSVDTEAFF. CDR3 bases: TGTGCCAGCAGTTTCACATCGGTGGACACTGAAGCTTTCTTT.